This TCR beta chain was sequenced for a study of cytomegalovirus exposure and HLA in healthy donors. Points from the study as a whole: According to an earlier analysis, most TCR beta V segments yielded productive rearrangements about 90% or about 30% of the time.

A multiplex PCR was run with 60 Vbeta primers and 13 Jbeta primers. Assay: immunoSEQ multiplex PCR; the TCRdb copy retains only in-frame clones and omits some. The sample holds some 50,000 clones, approximately 67% seen once. From germline, CDR1 is MGHRA and CDR2 YSYEKL. This CDR3 contains 14 residues. V was shortened by 0 bases and J by 4 bases, with 9 bases between the two germline ends. Worth noting for this clone: Its antigen is currently unknown.

The specimen was PBMCs. This clonotype originated in a man aged 25-45 years in good health and CMV-seronegative. The chain has TRBV4-1 and TRBJ1-1; D unresolved. For the CDR3, the DNA is TGCGCCAGCAGCCAAGAATTCGGTCGCACTGAAGCTTTCTTT. Amino acid sequence: CASSQEFGRTEAFF.